This record looks at one T cell receptor beta chain sequence and its context. Antigen specificity is unknown. The V gene's germline CDR1 is MNHEY and CDR2 SMNVEV (reference sequence). This CDR3 contains 15 residues. Trimming pared 3 bases from V and 0 bases from J, leaving 9 bases between. Here immunoSEQ multiplex PCR was the method, and the copy in TCRdb shows in-frame clones only, minus some. In the table there are about 130,000 clones, roughly 91% of which are singletons. This record belongs to a study of T cell responses to AZD1222 COVID-19 vaccine. Overall study results and limits: The repertoires were collected only after the peak T cell response.

The receptor was isolated from an adult who received the AZD1222 COVID-19 vaccine. This chain links TRBV27 with TRBJ2-1; no reliable D call. This specimen was peripheral blood, taken 28 days after the second AZD1222 dose. The CDR3 loop is CASSLFSSSYNEQFF. The DNA of the CDR3 is TGTGCCAGCAGTTTGTTCTCCTCCTCCTACAATGAGCAGTTCTTC.